This TCR beta chain is drawn from a study of Ad26.COV2.S vaccination and SARS-CoV-2 variants (dated by TCRdb to the early 2020s). With regard to the full study: Vaccine-arm donors came from COV1001, a multicentre, randomized, double-blind, placebo-controlled phase I-IIa trial of Ad26.COV2.S in healthy adults. Participants in the trial were split at random into five groups of five each, receiving low-dose or high-dose Ad26.COV2.S once or twice, or else placebo on both occasions. TCRbeta repertoire sequencing was used to assess the specificity and breadth of SARS-CoV-2-reactive T cell receptors after Ad26.COV2.S vaccination. The TCR-sequenced set comprised around 30 samples: around 20 Ad26.COV2.S vaccine recipients, 5 placebo recipients and 8 SARS-CoV-2 convalescent individuals. Ad26.COV2.S was given intramuscularly at 5x10^10 or 1x10^11 viral particles, as a single shot or as two shots 56 days apart. Blinding of investigators to trial group allocation was maintained during experiments and outcome assessment. On the study overall, not on this receptor specifically: After vaccination, substantial breadth of spike-specific CD8+ and CD4+ T cell responses was reported. Higher spike-specific TCR breadth was observed in Ad26.COV2.S recipients than in placebo recipients (P = 0.0014). According to the authors, total T cell responses may have been underestimated by the TCR breadth and depth analyses. Comparable non-spike TCR breadth was observed between vaccine and placebo recipients, consistent with only spike being contained in the vaccine. Comparing responses between vaccine doses or regimens was not something the study was powered to do.

This clone was recorded once. Its antigen remains unidentified. No base quality values were provided; no much bigger clone lies one nucleotide off. The germline V gene supplies CDR1 MDHEN and CDR2 SYDVKM. The germline ends are 11 bases apart after V is trimmed by 3 bases and J by 0 bases. The CDR3 sequence holds 15 residues, the cysteine and phenylalanine included. Left in the record is the CDR3 DNA by itself, 45 bases read in frame from the first base. The immunoSEQ Assay was used to sequence TCRbeta CDR3 regions. After extraction, genomic DNA underwent amplification by bias-controlled multiplex PCR, followed by high-throughput sequencing. On the study's bioinformatics: To quantify the absolute abundance of every unique TCRbeta CDR3 region, sequences were collapsed and filtered. T cell fraction was estimated by normalizing TCRbeta template counts to usable DNA, which was measured by amplifying reference genes present in all nucleated cells. Repertoire TCRs were annotated as SARS-CoV-2-specific when V gene, CDR3 amino acid sequence and J gene were exactly matched to a known reactive TCR set. MIRA supplied the reference SARS-CoV-2 TCR set, which was filtered for enrichment in COVID-19-positive ImmuneCODE repertoires so that public or cross-reactive TCRs were removed. Using the MIRA antigens, annotated TCRs were further analysed by specific ORF or by position within an ORF. Breadth was defined as the number of annotated unique rearrangements divided by the total number of unique productive rearrangements, and depth was defined as the summed frequency of the annotated unique rearrangements. Group comparisons of TCR breadth used two-sided Wilcoxon rank-sum tests. Held by TCRdb, this immuneACCESS table contains in-frame sequences only and omits some clones. Under half of the omission traces to an unresolved V gene where checked; the cause of the rest is unknown. V, J and clone size reflect that table, while D and trimming were determined from the DNA. The sample records 350,000 to 500,000 clones, roughly 88% of which are singletons. About 4.4% of the sample is held by the ten biggest clonotypes.

Explained via the paper, the treatment or condition label denotes: roughly 19 received Ad26.COV2.S at low or high dose, single or two shots; roughly 5 received placebo; per-sample allocation not given. Repertoires of vaccine and placebo recipients were sequenced from samples taken on day 63 after the first injection. Between 29 July and 7 August 2020, Cohort 1b enrolled 20 to 30 adults aged 18-55 years at one site in Boston, USA. As a vaccine, Ad26.COV2.S was a replication-incompetent adenovirus type 26 vector that expressed a prefusion-stabilized SARS-CoV-2 spike protein derived from the original Wuhan strain.

This sequence uses TRBV28 and TRBJ2-5, with no confidently assigned D gene. Sequencing used peripheral blood, obtained in a trial of Ad26.COV2.S vaccine versus placebo. This TCR derives from a person aged 18 to 59 who received the Ad26.COV2.S COVID-19 vaccine or a placebo. The CDR3 in this case is CASSLSGVYQETQYF. The nucleotide sequence is TGTGCCAGCAGTTTGTCTGGAGTTTACCAAGAGACCCAGTACTTC.